This TCR beta chain was identified in a study of PD-1 blockade in classical Hodgkin lymphoma. CDR1 is SGHTA, CDR2 FQGTGA, per germline. This CDR3 contains 14 residues. V lost 0 bases and J lost 3; bases outside the gene matches: 1. TCRdb keeps only in-frame clones here, not all; method: immunoSEQ multiplex PCR. Among more than 90,000 clones listed, roughly 90% were seen once. Relapse was seen in all patients after autologous stem cell transplantation, and brentuximab vedotin exposure was variable. This TCR was recovered from a human donor with classical Hodgkin lymphoma. The gene calls are TRBV7-3 and TRBJ2-5; 7 bases fit TRBD2. Sample: peripheral blood mononuclear cells (PBMCs), taken before the second cycle of nivolumab. The CDR3 sequence is CASSLTGGKETQYF. For the CDR3, the DNA is TGTGCCAGCAGCTTAACGGGGGGGAAAGAGACCCAGTACTTC.